Detailed here is one T cell receptor (beta chain). The source of the sample is a study of memory CD4+ T cells and cytomegalovirus serostatus. The assay was immunoSEQ multiplex PCR, and TCRdb's table has in-frame clones only and misses some. The sample has 50,000 to 60,000 clones, under 90% seen once. The sort gate was single viable CD3+CD4+CD8-CD45RO+ cells for memory CD4+ T cells. The CDR3 is 14 residues long. The V gene's germline CDR1 is SEHNR and CDR2 FQNEAQ (reference sequence). J gave up 9 bases and V 1 base, and 6 bases lay outside the gene matches. The sample comprised memory CD4+ T cells from blood. This TCR was recovered from an adult in good health and CMV-seronegative. V usage is TRBV7-9 and J usage is TRBJ2-1, with 7 nucleotides matching TRBD2. The CDR3 DNA reads as TGTGCCAGCAGCTTAGAGGTCTGGGAGGGTGAGCAGTTCTTC. It yields the protein CASSLEVWEGEQFF.